This T cell receptor beta chain was identified in a study of blood T cell repertoires in COVID-19. The data were produced by immunoSEQ multiplex PCR, yet TCRdb's version contains in-frame clones alone and is incomplete. The sample has about 80,000 clones, almost 85% seen once. Per germline, CDR1 SNHLY and CDR2 FYNNEI. The CDR3 has 19 residues. V lost 4 bases, J lost 6 bases, and 15 bases stayed unmatched. The chain recombines TRBV2 with TRBJ2-1; TRBD2 matches at 13 bases. The clonotype originates from a man aged 50 or older with COVID-19, enrolled during active disease. Sequencing input: peripheral blood. CDR3 sequence reads: CASSVGLAGVAVVTNEQFF. The CDR3 nucleotides are TGTGCCAGCAGTGTAGGACTAGCGGGAGTGGCGGTTGTAACCAATGAGCAGTTCTTC. The full variable domain, with the rest looked up from reference TRBV2 and TRBJ2-1, is EPEVTQTPSHQVTQMGQEVILRCVPISNHLYFYWYRQILGQKVEFLVSFYNNEISEKSEIFDDQFSVERPDGSNFTLKIRSTKLEDSAMYFCASSVGLAGVAVVTNEQFFGPGTRLTVL.